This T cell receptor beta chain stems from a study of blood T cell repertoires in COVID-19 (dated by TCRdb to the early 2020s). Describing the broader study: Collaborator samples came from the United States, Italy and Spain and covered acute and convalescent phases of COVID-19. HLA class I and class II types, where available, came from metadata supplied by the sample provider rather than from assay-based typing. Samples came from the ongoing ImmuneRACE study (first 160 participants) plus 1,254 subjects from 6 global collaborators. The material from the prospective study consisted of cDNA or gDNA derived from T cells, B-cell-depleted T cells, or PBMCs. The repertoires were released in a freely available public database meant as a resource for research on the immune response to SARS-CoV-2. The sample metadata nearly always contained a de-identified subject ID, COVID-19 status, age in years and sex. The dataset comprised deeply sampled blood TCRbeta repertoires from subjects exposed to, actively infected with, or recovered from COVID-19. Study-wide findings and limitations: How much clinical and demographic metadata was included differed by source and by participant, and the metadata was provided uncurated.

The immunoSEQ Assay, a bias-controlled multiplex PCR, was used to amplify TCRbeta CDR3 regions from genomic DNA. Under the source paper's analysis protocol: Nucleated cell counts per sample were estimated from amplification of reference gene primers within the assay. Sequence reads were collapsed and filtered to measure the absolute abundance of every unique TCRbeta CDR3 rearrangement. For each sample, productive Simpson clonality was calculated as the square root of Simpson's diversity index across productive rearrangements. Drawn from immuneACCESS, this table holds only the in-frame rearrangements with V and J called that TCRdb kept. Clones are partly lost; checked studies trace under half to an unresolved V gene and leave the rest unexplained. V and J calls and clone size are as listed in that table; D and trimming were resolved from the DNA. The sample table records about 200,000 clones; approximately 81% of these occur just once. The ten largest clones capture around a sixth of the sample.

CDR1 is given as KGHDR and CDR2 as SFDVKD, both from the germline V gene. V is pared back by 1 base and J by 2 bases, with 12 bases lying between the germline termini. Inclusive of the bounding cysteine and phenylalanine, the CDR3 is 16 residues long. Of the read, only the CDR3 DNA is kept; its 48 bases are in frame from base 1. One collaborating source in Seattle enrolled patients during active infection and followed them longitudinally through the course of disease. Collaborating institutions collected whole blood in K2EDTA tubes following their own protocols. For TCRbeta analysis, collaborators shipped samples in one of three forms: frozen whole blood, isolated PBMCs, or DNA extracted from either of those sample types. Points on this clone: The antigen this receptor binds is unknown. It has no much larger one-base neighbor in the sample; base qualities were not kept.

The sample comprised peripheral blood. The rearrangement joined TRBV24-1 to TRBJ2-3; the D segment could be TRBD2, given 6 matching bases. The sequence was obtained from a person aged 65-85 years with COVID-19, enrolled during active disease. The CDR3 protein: CATSDLSGGTTDTQYF. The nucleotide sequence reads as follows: TGTGCCACCAGTGATTTAAGCGGAGGGACCACAGATACGCAGTATTTT.